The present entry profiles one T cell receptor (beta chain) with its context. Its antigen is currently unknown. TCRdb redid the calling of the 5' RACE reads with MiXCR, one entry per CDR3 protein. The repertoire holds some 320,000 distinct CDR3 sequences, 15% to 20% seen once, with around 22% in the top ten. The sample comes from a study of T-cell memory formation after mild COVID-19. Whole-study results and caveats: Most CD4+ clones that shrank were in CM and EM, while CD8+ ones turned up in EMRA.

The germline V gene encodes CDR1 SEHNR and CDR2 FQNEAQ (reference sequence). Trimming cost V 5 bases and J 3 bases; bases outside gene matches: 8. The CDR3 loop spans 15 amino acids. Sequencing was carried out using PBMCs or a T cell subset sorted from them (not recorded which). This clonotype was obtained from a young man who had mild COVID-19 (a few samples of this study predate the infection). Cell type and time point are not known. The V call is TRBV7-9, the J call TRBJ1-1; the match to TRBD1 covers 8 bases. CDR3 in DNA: TGTGCCAGCAGCCCACGATCCAGGGGGCACACTGAAGCTTTCTTT. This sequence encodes CASSPRSRGHTEAFF.